This T cell receptor beta chain was observed in a study of T cells in Graves' hyperthyroidism and ophthalmopathy. Whole-study findings and limits: Appearing also in blood were most of the thyroid clonotypes expanded above 0.001.

Germline CDR1 reads KGHSH; CDR2 reads LQKENI. CDR3 length: 15 residues. The ends lost 3 bases at V and 2 bases at J; junction bases unmatched: 5. TCR beta CDR3 sequences were amplified from RNA transcripts. First-round RT-PCR of the TCR CDR3 relied on the HTBI primer set. TCRdb fed the multiplex PCR reads into MiXCR, producing one record per CDR3 protein. The sample lists under 350,000 distinct CDR3 sequences; less than 30% were seen once. Orbital computed tomography and thyroid ultrasound, together with serum TRAb and thyroxine and clinical symptoms, were used for diagnoses. At least ten counts were recorded for this clonotype. The antigen is not known.

J is TRBJ2-5 and V is TRBV18; 8 bases align to TRBD1. The sequence was collected from a man in his forties with Graves' hyperthyroidism that later progressed to Graves' ophthalmopathy. The sequenced sample was blood. In DNA form, the CDR3 reads TGTGCCAGCTCACCCATATGGACAGGGCAAGAGACCCAGTACTTC. It codes for CASSPIWTGQETQYF.